This T cell receptor (beta chain) appears in the sequencing data of a study of T cells in Graves' hyperthyroidism and ophthalmopathy. Study conclusions and caveats: A median around 5.9 months before onset, the model predicted ophthalmopathy. Among thyroid clonotypes expanded above 0.001, most also appeared in blood.

In this sample, this clonotype turned up a few times. Its antigen remains unidentified. TCR beta CDR3 regions were amplified from RNA transcripts. A set of HTBI primers served as the primers for a first-round RT-PCR of the TCR CDR3. A single record per CDR3 protein comes from TCRdb applying MiXCR to the multiplex PCR reads. The data contain roughly 710,000 distinct CDR3 sequences, around 40% of them singletons. CDR1 is MDHEN, CDR2 SYDVKM, per germline. Trimming shortened V by 4 bases and J by 10 bases, and 10 bases separated the two germline ends. There are 11 residues in the CDR3. V is TRBV28 and J is TRBJ1-1; D not resolved. Sequenced: blood. This TCR derives from a woman aged 40 to 49 with Graves' hyperthyroidism. CDR3 sequence: CASSSSLGAFF. CDR3 in DNA: TGTGCCAGCAGTTCCTCCTTGGGAGCTTTCTTT.